These T cell receptor beta chains were read from a single sample in a study of graft-versus-host responses after intestinal transplantation. Profiled with immunoSEQ multiplex PCR; TCRdb holds only in-frame clones, not every one. Among around 76,000 clones listed, around 96% were seen once. The antigens these receptors bind are not known. The sequences come from unstimulated CD8+ T cells sorted from spleen or lymph node cells, collected before intestinal transplant. The receptors derive from a human donor who received an intestinal transplant. Each CDR3 is given with its conserved first and last residue. Fields, in order: J gene, D gene, V gene, clone size, CDR3 DNA, CDR3 protein. A D gene is named only where the DNA matches it firmly. The size of a clone is reported for some rows only, either as once, few or many, or as a class for expanded clones.

J gene: TRBJ1-2; D gene: .; V gene: TRBV6-6; clone size: .; CDR3 DNA: TGTGCCAGCAGTTACTCGAAGGGGGGAGGCGATGGCTACACCTTC; CDR3 protein: CASSYSKGGGDGYTF
J gene: TRBJ2-5; D gene: TRBD1; V gene: TRBV25-1; clone size: .; CDR3 DNA: TGTGCCAGCAGTGCCTACTGGACAGGGCAAGAGACCCAGTACTTC; CDR3 protein: CASSAYWTGQETQYF
J gene: TRBJ2-1; D gene: .; V gene: TRBV30; clone size: .; CDR3 DNA: TGTGCCTGGAGTGTACGGGGACTCTCCTACAATGAGCAGTTCTTC; CDR3 protein: CAWSVRGLSYNEQFF
J gene: TRBJ2-4; D gene: TRBD1; V gene: TRBV29-1; clone size: .; CDR3 DNA: TGCAGCGTTGAAATGGGGACAGGGGGGAACATTCAGTACTTC; CDR3 protein: CSVEMGTGGNIQYF
J gene: TRBJ2-1; D gene: .; V gene: TRBV6-6; clone size: few; CDR3 DNA: TGTGCCAGCAGTACCACCGGGACAAACAATGAGCAGTTCTTC; CDR3 protein: CASSTTGTNNEQFF
J gene: TRBJ2-3; D gene: .; V gene: TRBV27; clone size: .; CDR3 DNA: TGTGCCAGCAGTTTATCCACGACGACAGATACGCAGTATTTT; CDR3 protein: CASSLSTTTDTQYF
J gene: TRBJ2-5; D gene: .; V gene: TRBV9; clone size: .; CDR3 DNA: TGTGCCAGCAGCCAGGGGGTAGCGGGCTACCAAGAGACCCAGTACTTC; CDR3 protein: CASSQGVAGYQETQYF
J gene: TRBJ1-3; D gene: .; V gene: TRBV2; clone size: .; CDR3 DNA: TGTGCCAGCAGTCGGGACACAGGGACTGGAAACACCATATATTTT; CDR3 protein: CASSRDTGTGNTIYF
J gene: TRBJ2-7; D gene: TRBD2; V gene: TRBV4-1; clone size: .; CDR3 DNA: TGCGCCAGCAGCCAGACCGGCCCTACTAGCGGGACAAGGTACGAGCAGTACTTC; CDR3 protein: CASSQTGPTSGTRYEQYF
J gene: TRBJ2-1; D gene: TRBD1; V gene: TRBV9; clone size: .; CDR3 DNA: TGTGCCAGCAGCGTTGGGCCGGGACAGGGGTACAATGAGCAGTTCTTC; CDR3 protein: CASSVGPGQGYNEQFF
J gene: TRBJ2-7; D gene: TRBD1; V gene: TRBV5-1; clone size: once; CDR3 DNA: TGCGCCAGCAGCTGGGGGACAGGGTCCCACGAGCAGTACTTC; CDR3 protein: CASSWGTGSHEQYF
J gene: TRBJ1-2; D gene: TRBD1; V gene: TRBV7-9; clone size: .; CDR3 DNA: TGTGCCAGCAGCTTGCTATCCGACAGGGGCTATGGCTACACCTTC; CDR3 protein: CASSLLSDRGYGYTF
J gene: TRBJ2-7; D gene: TRBD2; V gene: TRBV7-9; clone size: .; CDR3 DNA: TGTGCCAGCAGCCTTGGGACTAGCGGGAGGAACCACTACTACGAGCAGTACTTC; CDR3 protein: CASSLGTSGRNHYYEQYF
J gene: TRBJ1-1; D gene: .; V gene: TRBV5-1; clone size: .; CDR3 DNA: TGCGCCAGCAGCCCGCGGGGGGAGGATTTAGCTTTCTTT; CDR3 protein: CASSPRGEDLAFF
J gene: TRBJ1-2; D gene: TRBD1; V gene: TRBV7-9; clone size: .; CDR3 DNA: TGTGCCAGCAGCTTAGCCATGCAGGGGGTTTATGGCTACACCTTC; CDR3 protein: CASSLAMQGVYGYTF
J gene: TRBJ2-7; D gene: .; V gene: TRBV5-1; clone size: .; CDR3 DNA: TGCGCCAGCTCCCCGGTGGTAGCGGCATTGTACGAGCAGTACTTC; CDR3 protein: CASSPVVAALYEQYF
J gene: TRBJ2-7; D gene: TRBD1; V gene: TRBV5-1; clone size: .; CDR3 DNA: TGCGCCAGCAGCTTAGGGGACAGCGGCTACGAGCAGTACTTC; CDR3 protein: CASSLGDSGYEQYF
J gene: TRBJ2-7; D gene: .; V gene: TRBV2; clone size: .; CDR3 DNA: TGTGCCCGCAGTGAAAAAGGGGGGGGGACGGCCCTATTATCGCGCTTC; CDR3 protein: CARSEKGGGTALLSRF
J gene: TRBJ2-7; D gene: .; V gene: TRBV27; clone size: .; CDR3 DNA: TGTGCCAGCAGTTCCTACCTCCTGGGGGAGAGAGCCTACGAGCAGTACTTC; CDR3 protein: CASSSYLLGERAYEQYF
J gene: TRBJ1-1; D gene: .; V gene: TRBV11-2; clone size: .; CDR3 DNA: TGTGCCAGCAGCTTAGAGGTCCCTACCACTGAAGCTTTCTTT; CDR3 protein: CASSLEVPTTEAFF
J gene: TRBJ2-3; D gene: .; V gene: TRBV27; clone size: .; CDR3 DNA: TGTGCCAGCAATAGGGCTTACAGCACAGATACGCAGTATTTT; CDR3 protein: CASNRAYSTDTQYF
J gene: TRBJ1-5; D gene: .; V gene: TRBV30; clone size: .; CDR3 DNA: TGTGCCTGGAGCCAGTCTCTGGATAGCAATCAGCCCCAGCATTTT; CDR3 protein: CAWSQSLDSNQPQHF
J gene: TRBJ2-7; D gene: .; V gene: TRBV7-6; clone size: .; CDR3 DNA: TGTGCCAGCAGCTTAAGAGGGGCGGGTGTCTTCCACGAGCAGTACTTC; CDR3 protein: CASSLRGAGVFHEQYF
J gene: TRBJ2-7; D gene: .; V gene: TRBV6-6; clone size: .; CDR3 DNA: TGTGCCAGCAGTTACAAAGGGCCTGGACACGAGCAGTACTTC; CDR3 protein: CASSYKGPGHEQYF
J gene: TRBJ2-7; D gene: .; V gene: TRBV18; clone size: .; CDR3 DNA: TGTGCCAGCTCACCACCTGACGGCTCCTACGAGCAGTACTTC; CDR3 protein: CASSPPDGSYEQYF
J gene: TRBJ2-1; D gene: .; V gene: TRBV9; clone size: .; CDR3 DNA: TGTGCCAGCAGCGTATGGGATCCCAGTGATGAGCAGTTCTTC; CDR3 protein: CASSVWDPSDEQFF
J gene: TRBJ1-5; D gene: .; V gene: TRBV4-1; clone size: .; CDR3 DNA: TGCGCCAGCAGCCAGTCGTCGCTAAGCAATCAGCCCCAGCATTTT; CDR3 protein: CASSQSSLSNQPQHF
J gene: TRBJ2-7; D gene: .; V gene: TRBV5-6; clone size: .; CDR3 DNA: TGTGCCAGCAGCTTGAGTGACGGCGAGCAGTACTTC; CDR3 protein: CASSLSDGEQYF
J gene: TRBJ2-7; D gene: TRBD2; V gene: TRBV4-1; clone size: .; CDR3 DNA: TGCGCCAGCAGCCAGACGGGACTAGCGGGACCCATCACTTACGAGCAGTACTTC; CDR3 protein: CASSQTGLAGPITYEQYF
J gene: TRBJ2-7; D gene: .; V gene: TRBV5-6; clone size: .; CDR3 DNA: TGTGCCAGCAGCTTGAGTGGTTTCTACGAGCAGTACTTC; CDR3 protein: CASSLSGFYEQYF
J gene: TRBJ2-5; D gene: TRBD2; V gene: TRBV2; clone size: .; CDR3 DNA: TGTGCCAGCAGTGGGGAACTAGCGGGAGACGGCCCGACCCAGTACTTC; CDR3 protein: CASSGELAGDGPTQYF